Given below is one T cell receptor beta chain in context. Peripheral blood from each donor was collected in a volume of about 10 milliliters. The data were taken from a study of blood T cells in healthy people across ages. V was shortened by 0 bases and J by 6 bases, with 18 bases between the two germline ends. Germline V gene data show CDR1 as SGHTA and CDR2 as FQGNSA. CDR3 size: 16 residues. It was with a sample-barcoded 5' primer and a J-beta primer mix that a second PCR of roughly 6 to 12 cycles was run. One entry per CDR3 protein results from TCRdb running MiXCR on the 5' RACE reads. The sample consists of some 900,000 distinct CDR3 sequences, roughly 48% of them appearing once.

The sample comprised blood. The V and J genes are TRBV7-2 and TRBJ2-7; TRBD1 is a possible D gene (7 bases). The source of this sequence is a man aged 25 to 40 in good health. CDR3 bases: TGTGCCAGCAGCTTAGCGATGCCAGGGGGAGGCGGCGAGCAGTACTTC. Translating gives CASSLAMPGGGGEQYF.